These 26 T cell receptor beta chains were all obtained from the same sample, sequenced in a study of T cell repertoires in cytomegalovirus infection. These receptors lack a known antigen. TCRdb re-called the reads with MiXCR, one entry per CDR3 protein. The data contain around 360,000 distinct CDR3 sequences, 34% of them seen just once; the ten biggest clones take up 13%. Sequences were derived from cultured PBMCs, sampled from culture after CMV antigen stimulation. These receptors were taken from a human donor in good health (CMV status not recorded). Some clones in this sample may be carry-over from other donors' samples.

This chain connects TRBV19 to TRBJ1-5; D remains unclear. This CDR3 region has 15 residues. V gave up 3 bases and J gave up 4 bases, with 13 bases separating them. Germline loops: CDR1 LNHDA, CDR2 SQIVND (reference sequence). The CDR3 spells CASSIAGFSNQPQHF. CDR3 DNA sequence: TGTGCCAGTAGTATCGCAGGATTTAGTAATCAGCCCCAGCATTTT. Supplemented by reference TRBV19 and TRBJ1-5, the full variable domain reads DGGITQSPKYLFRKEGQNVTLSCEQNLNHDAMYWYRQDPGQGLRLIYYSQIVNDFQKGDIAEGYSVSREKKESFPLTVTSAQKNPTAFYLCASSIAGFSNQPQHFGDGTRLSIL.

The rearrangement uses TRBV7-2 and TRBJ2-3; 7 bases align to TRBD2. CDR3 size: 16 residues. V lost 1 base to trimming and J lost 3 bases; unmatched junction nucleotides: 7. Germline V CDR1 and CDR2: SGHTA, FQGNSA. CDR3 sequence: CASSLVAGVATDTQYF. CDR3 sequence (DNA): TGTGCCAGCAGCTTAGTTGCGGGAGTAGCGACAGATACGCAGTATTTT.

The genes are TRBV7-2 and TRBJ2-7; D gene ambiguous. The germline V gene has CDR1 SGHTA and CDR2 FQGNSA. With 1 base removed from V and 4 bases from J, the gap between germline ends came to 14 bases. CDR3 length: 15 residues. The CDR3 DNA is TGTGCCAGCAGCTTAGGGGTTGCCCTACCATACGAGCAGTACTTC. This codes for CASSLGVALPYEQYF.

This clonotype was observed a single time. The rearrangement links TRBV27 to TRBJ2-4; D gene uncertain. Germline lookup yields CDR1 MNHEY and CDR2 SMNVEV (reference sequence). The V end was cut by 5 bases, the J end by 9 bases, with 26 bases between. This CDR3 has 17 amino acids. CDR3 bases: TGTGCCAGCAGTGCTACTCAGATCAGGTTTGGGGAAAGCATTCAGTACTTC. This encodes CASSATQIRFGESIQYF.

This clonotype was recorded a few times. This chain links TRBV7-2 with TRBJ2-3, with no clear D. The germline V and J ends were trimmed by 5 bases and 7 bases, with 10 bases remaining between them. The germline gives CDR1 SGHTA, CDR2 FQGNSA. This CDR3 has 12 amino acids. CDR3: CASSVLGNTQYF. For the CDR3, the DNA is TGTGCCAGCAGCGTCCTGGGGAATACGCAGTATTTT.

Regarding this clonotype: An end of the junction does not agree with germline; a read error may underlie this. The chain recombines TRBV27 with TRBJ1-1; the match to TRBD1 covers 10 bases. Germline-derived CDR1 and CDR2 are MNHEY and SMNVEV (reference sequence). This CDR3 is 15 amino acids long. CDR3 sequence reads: CASSLWAGGQGKAFF. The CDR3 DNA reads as TGTGCCAGCAGCTTATGGGCCGGGGGACAGGGGAAAGCTTTCTTT.

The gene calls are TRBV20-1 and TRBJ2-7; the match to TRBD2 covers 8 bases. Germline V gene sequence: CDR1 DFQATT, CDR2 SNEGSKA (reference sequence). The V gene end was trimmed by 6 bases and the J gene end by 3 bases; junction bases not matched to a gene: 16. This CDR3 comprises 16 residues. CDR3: CSAIPHSGIFIYEQYF. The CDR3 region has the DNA TGCAGTGCAATCCCCCATAGCGGGATATTTATCTACGAGCAGTACTTC.

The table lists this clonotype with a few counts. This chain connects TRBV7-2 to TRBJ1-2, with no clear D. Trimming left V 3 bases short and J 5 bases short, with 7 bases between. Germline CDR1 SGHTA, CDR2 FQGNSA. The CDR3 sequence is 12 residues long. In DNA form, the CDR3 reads TGTGCCAGCAGCTTGTACTTATATGGCTACACCTTC. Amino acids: CASSLYLYGYTF.

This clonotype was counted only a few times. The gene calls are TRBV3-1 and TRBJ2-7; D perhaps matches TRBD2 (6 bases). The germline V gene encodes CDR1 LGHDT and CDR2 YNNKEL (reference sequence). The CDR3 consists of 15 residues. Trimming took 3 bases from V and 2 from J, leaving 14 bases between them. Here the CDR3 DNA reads TGTGCCAGCAGCCACCCCACTAGCTCCCCCTACGAGCAGTACTTC. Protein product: CASSHPTSSPYEQYF.

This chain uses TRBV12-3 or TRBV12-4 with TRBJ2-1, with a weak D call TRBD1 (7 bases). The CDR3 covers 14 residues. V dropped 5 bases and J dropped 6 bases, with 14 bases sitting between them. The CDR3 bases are TGTGCCAGCAGTCCGACTAGGACAGGCAATGAGCAGTTCTTC. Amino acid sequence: CASSPTRTGNEQFF.

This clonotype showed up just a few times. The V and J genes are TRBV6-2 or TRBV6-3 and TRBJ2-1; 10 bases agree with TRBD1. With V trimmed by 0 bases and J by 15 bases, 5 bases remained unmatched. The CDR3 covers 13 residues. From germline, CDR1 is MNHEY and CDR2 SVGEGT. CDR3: CASSYSRRDRGFF. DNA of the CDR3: TGTGCCAGCAGTTACTCACGCCGGGACAGGGGGTTCTTC.

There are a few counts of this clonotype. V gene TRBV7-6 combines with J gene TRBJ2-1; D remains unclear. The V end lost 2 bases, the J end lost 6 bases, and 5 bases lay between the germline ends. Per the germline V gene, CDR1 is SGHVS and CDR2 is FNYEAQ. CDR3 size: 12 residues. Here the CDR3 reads CASSLRFNEQFF. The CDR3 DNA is TGTGCCAGCAGCTTAAGGTTCAATGAGCAGTTCTTC.

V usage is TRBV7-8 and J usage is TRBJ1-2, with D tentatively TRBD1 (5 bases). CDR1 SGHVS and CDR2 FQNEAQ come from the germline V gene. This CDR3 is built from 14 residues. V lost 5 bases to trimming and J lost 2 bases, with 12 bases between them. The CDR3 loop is CASSVRRENYGYTF. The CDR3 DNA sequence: TGTGCCAGCAGCGTGCGCAGGGAAAACTATGGCTACACCTTC.

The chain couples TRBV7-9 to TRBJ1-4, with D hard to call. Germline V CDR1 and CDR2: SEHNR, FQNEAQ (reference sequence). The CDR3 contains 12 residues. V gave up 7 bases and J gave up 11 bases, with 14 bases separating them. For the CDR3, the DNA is TGTGCCAGCACCTCCTTTGGTGACAAACTGTTTTTT. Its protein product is CASTSFGDKLFF.

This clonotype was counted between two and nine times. This CDR3 is CASSYSVGEAKNIQYF. The CDR3 region has the DNA TGTGCCAGCAGTTACTCAGTCGGCGAAGCCAAAAACATTCAGTACTTC. This chain joins TRBV6-2 or TRBV6-3 and TRBJ2-4; D gene uncertain. V lost 0 bases to trimming and J lost 0 bases, with 9 bases between them. CDR3 length: 16 residues. Germline V lookup: CDR1 MNHEY, CDR2 SVGEGT.

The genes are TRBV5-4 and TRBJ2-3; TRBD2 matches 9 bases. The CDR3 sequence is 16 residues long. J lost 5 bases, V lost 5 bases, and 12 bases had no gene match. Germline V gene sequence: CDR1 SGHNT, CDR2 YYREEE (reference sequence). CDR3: CASRTSGTSLLDTQYF. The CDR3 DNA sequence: TGTGCCAGCAGGACGTCCGGGACTAGCCTACTAGATACGCAGTATTTT.

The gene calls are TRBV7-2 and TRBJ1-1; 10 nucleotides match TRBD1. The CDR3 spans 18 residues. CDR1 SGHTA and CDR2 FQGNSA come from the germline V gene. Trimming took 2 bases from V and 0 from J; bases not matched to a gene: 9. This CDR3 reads CASSLLRGTGVMNTEAFF. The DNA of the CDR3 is TGTGCCAGCAGCTTACTGAGGGGGACAGGGGTTATGAACACTGAAGCTTTCTTT.

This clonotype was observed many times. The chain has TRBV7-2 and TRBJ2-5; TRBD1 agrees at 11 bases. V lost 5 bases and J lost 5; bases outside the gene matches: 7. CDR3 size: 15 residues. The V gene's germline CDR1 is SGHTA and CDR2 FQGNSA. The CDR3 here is CASSPGQGAEETQYF. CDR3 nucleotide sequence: TGTGCCAGCAGCCCCGGACAGGGGGCCGAGGAGACCCAGTACTTC.

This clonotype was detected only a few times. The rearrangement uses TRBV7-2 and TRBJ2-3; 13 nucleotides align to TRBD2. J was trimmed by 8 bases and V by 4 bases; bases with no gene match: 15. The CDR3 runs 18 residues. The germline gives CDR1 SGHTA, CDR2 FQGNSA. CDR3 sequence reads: CASSSPPGLAGSRATQYF. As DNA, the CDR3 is TGTGCCAGCAGCTCCCCACCGGGACTAGCGGGATCAAGGGCTACGCAGTATTTT.

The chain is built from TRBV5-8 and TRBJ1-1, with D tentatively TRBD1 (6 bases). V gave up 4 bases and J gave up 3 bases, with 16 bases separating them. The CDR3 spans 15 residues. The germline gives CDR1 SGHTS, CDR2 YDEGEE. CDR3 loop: CASSQGQGFDTEAFF. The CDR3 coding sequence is TGTGCCAGCAGCCAGGGCCAGGGGTTCGACACTGAAGCTTTCTTT. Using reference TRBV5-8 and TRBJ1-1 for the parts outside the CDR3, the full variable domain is EAGVTQSPTHLIKTRGQQATLRCSPISGHTSVYWYQQALGLGLQFLLWYDEGEERNRGNFPPRFSGRQFPNYSSELNVNALELEDSALYLCASSQGQGFDTEAFFGQGTRLTVV.

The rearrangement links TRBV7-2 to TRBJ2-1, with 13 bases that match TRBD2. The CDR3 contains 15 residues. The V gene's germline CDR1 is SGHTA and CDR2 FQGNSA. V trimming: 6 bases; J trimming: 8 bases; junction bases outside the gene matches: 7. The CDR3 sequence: CASSLTSGRTDEQFF. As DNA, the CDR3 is TGTGCCAGCAGTTTGACTAGCGGGAGGACGGATGAGCAGTTCTTC.

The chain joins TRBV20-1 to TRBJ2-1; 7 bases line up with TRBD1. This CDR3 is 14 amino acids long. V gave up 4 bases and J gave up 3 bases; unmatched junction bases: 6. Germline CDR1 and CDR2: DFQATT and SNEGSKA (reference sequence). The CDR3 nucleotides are TGCAGTGCTATACGAGGGGGCAACTACAATGAGCAGTTCTTC. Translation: CSAIRGGNYNEQFF.

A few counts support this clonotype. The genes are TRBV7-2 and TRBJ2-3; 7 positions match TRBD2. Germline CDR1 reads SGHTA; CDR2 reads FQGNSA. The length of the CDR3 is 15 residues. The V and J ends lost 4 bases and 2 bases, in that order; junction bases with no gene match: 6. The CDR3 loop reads CASSSQAGYTDTQYF. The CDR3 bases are TGTGCCAGCAGCTCTCAAGCGGGATACACAGATACGCAGTATTTT.

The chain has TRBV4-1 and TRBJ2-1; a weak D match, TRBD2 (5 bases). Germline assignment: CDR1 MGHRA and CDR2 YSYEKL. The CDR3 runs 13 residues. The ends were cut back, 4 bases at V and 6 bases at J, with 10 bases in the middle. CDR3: CASSPSGLNEQFF. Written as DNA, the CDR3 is TGCGCCAGCAGCCCCAGCGGCCTCAATGAGCAGTTCTTC.

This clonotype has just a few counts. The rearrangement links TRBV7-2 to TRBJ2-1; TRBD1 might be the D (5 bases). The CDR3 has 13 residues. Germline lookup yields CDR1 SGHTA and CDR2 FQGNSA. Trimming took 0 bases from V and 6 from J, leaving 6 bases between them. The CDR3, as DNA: TGTGCCAGCAGCTTAGCACAGGCCAATGAGCAGTTCTTC. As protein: CASSLAQANEQFF.

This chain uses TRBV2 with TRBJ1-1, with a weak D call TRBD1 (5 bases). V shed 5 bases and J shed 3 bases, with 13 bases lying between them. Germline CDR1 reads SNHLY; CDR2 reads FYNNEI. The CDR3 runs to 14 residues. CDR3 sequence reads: CASSKGKMDTEAFF. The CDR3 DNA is TGTGCCAGCAGTAAGGGGAAAATGGACACTGAAGCTTTCTTT.